This paragraph covers one T cell receptor beta chain sequence. What it binds is not known. Germline V gives CDR1 DFQATT, CDR2 SNEGSKA (reference sequence). Trimming removed 0 bases at V and 3 bases at J, with 12 bases between. This CDR3 is built from 14 residues. This specimen comes from a study of glioma-infiltrating T cells. Overall study results and limits: Non-neoplastic patients had below-expected tissue-blood divergence, while all gliomas exceeded expectation. Very few CDR3 sequences were shared between tissue and blood.

TCR alpha and beta CDR3 regions were amplified from RNA using iRepertoire nested multiplex PCR. Input was roughly 100-450 ng of tissue mRNA or PBMC total RNA. TCRdb reprocessed the multiplex PCR reads via MiXCR and lists one record per CDR3 protein. This table holds approximately 12,000 distinct CDR3 sequences, around 27% found once. The rearrangement uses TRBV20-1 and TRBJ2-7; weak D call: TRBD1 (5 bases). Source material: glioma tissue, nonneoplastic brain tissue, or PBMCs (not recorded which). This TCR came from a human donor with low-grade glioma or glioblastoma, undergoing nonglioma brain surgery, or in good health (not recorded which). The CDR3 sequence: CSARDQGGVYEQYF. CDR3 coding DNA: TGCAGTGCTAGAGATCAGGGCGGAGTCTACGAGCAGTACTTC.